This T cell receptor beta chain was identified in a study of cytomegalovirus exposure and HLA in healthy donors. Study summary: A later analysis reported the 100 to 150 validation repertoires used the same platform as the roughly 700 first-cohort repertoires. General observations from the study: Cytomegalovirus status, reportedly, was diagnosed with high specificity and sensitivity by the classifier. CMV antigen specificity of three CMV-associated chains was confirmed in vitro.

With 3 bases removed from V and 1 base from J, the gap between germline ends came to 13 bases. CDR3 size: 15 residues. Per germline, CDR1 SGHRS and CDR2 YFSETQ. The assay was immunoSEQ multiplex PCR, and TCRdb's table has in-frame clones only and misses some. The repertoire includes fewer than 150,000 clones, approximately 86% of them detected once, and approximately 8.5% sits in the top ten. This clone has just one count. The antigen is unknown. Sequenced input: PBMCs. The receptor was isolated from a woman aged 18-30 years in good health and CMV-seropositive. The J gene is TRBJ2-5, the V gene TRBV5-1, with a possible D match to TRBD1 (6 bases). The CDR3 is CASSSMTGFQETQYF. In nucleotides, the CDR3 is TGCGCCAGCAGCTCGATGACAGGCTTCCAAGAGACCCAGTACTTC. Combining the CDR3 with reference TRBV5-1 and TRBJ2-5 gives the whole variable domain KAGVTQTPRYLIKTRGQQVTLSCSPISGHRSVSWYQQTPGQGLQFLFEYFSETQRNKGNFPGRFSGRQFSNSRSEMNVSTLELGDSALYLCASSSMTGFQETQYFGPGTRLLVL.